One and the same sample provided the 2 T cell receptor beta chains below, sequenced in a study of beta chain features in type 1 diabetes (dated by TCRdb to about 2018). The antigens these receptors bind are not known. On the study overall, not on this receptor specifically: Type 1 diabetes patients showed a moderate but significant shortening of TCRB CDR3 length in all four CD4+ subsets.

Library construction relied on the immunoSEQ multiplex PCR assay. All of the isolated RNA was reverse transcribed with the High Capacity cDNA Reverse Transcription Kit, so expressed TCRB transcripts were sequenced. TCRdb retrieved this table from immuneACCESS and kept in-frame rearrangements only. Not all clones are present; in checked studies, unresolved V genes account for under half, and no reason is known for the remainder. The sample records 500,000 to 650,000 clones, 9.5% to 15% of which are singletons. Around 0.12% of the sample is in the top ten clones. The source material was naive CD4+ T cells from blood. The cell subset or site label, as the study defines it: true naive CD4+ T cells. The receptors shown here come from a man aged 30 to 39 with type 1 diabetes.

The chain links TRBV5-1 to TRBJ2-3; TRBD2 matches at 8 bases. CDR1 and CDR2 (germline): SGHRS, YFSETQ. The CDR3 contains 16 residues. V was pared by 4 bases and J by 4 bases, with 11 bases of the junction left unmatched. CDR3 nucleotides: TGCGCCAGCAGCACCGGGACTAGGTCCTCCCCAGATACGCAGTATTTT. Its translation: CASSTGTRSSPDTQYF.

The chain carries TRBV2 and TRBJ2-4; D tentatively fits TRBD1 or TRBD2 (5 bases each). CDR1 is SNHLY, CDR2 FYNNEI, per germline. Trimming removed 8 bases from V and 0 bases from J, with 8 bases in between. CDR3 length: 13 residues. The CDR3 loop reads CASGTVAKNIQYF. CDR3 coding DNA: TGTGCCAGCGGGACCGTAGCCAAAAACATTCAGTACTTC.